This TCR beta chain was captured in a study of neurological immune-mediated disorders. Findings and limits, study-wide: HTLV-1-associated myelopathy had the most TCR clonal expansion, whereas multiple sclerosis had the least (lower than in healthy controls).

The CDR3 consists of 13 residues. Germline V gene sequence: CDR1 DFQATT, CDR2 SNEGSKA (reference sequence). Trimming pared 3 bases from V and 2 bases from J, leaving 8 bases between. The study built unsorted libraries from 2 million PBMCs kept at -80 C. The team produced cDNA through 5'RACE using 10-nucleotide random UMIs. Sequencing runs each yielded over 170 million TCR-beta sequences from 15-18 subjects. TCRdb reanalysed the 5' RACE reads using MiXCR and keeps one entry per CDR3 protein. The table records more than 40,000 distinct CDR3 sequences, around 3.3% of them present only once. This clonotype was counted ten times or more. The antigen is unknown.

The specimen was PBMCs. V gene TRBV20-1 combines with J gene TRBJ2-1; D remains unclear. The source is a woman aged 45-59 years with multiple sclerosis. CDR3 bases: TGCAGTGCTAGCGGTGACACCTACAATGAGCAGTTCTTC. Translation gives CSASGDTYNEQFF.